This T cell receptor (beta chain) was found in a study of T cell changes during pregnancy in multiple sclerosis. V was trimmed by 2 bases and J by 9 bases, leaving 17 bases between them. The CDR3 sequence is 14 residues long. Germline V gene lookup returns CDR1 MDHEN and CDR2 SYDVKM. Profiled with immunoSEQ multiplex PCR; TCRdb holds only in-frame clones, not every one. The sample includes approximately 72,000 clones, 92% seen only once; the top ten take 1.5% to 2%. Sequenced material: peripheral blood, taken in the first trimester of pregnancy. The receptor comes from a female donor in good health, enrolled as a control in a pregnancy study. The chain uses TRBV28 and TRBJ2-7; D is possibly TRBD2 (6 bases). The chain's CDR3 is CASSLMAYGRGQYF. CDR3 nucleotide sequence: TGTGCCAGCAGTTTAATGGCGTATGGGCGGGGGCAGTACTTC.